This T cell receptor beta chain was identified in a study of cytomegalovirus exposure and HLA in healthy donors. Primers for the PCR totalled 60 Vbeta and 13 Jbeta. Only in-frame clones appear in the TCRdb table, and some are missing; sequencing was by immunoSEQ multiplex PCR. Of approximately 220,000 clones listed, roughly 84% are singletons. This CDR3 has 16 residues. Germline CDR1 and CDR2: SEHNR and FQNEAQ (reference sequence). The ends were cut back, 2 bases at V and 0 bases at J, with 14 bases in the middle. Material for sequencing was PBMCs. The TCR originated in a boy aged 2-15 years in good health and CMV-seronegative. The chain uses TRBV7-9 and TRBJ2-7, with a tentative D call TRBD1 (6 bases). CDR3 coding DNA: TGTGCCAGCAGCTTACTCACAGGGCAAAGCTCCTACGAGCAGTACTTC. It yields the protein CASSLLTGQSSYEQYF.